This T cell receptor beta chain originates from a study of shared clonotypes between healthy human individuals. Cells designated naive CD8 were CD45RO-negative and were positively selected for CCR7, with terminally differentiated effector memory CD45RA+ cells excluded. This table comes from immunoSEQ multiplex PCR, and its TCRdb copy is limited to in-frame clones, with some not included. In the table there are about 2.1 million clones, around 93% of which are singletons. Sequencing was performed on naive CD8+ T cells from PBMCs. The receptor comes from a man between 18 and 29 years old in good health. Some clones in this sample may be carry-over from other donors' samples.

The CDR3 sequence: CASSLAGTGGAEQYF. CDR3 in DNA: TGCGCCAGCAGCCTGGCGGGGACAGGTGGAGCCGAGCAGTACTTC. This chain joins TRBV4-1 and TRBJ2-7, with 8 bases lining up with TRBD1. With V trimmed by 4 bases and J by 6 bases, 11 bases remained unmatched. CDR3 length: 15 residues. In germline, CDR1 is MGHRA, CDR2 YSYEKL.